These 17 T cell receptor beta chains were sequenced from one sample in a study of blood T cell repertoires in COVID-19. The data were produced by immunoSEQ multiplex PCR, yet TCRdb's version contains in-frame clones alone and is incomplete. The table shows tens of thousands of clones, with just over 85% occurring only once. Sequencing was carried out using peripheral blood. Source of these receptors: a woman aged 80 or over in a cohort sampled during active or convalescent COVID-19.

This clone has just a few counts. The V call is TRBV11-3, the J call TRBJ2-1; TRBD1 might be the D (5 bases). The V and J ends lost 1 base and 7 bases respectively, with 14 bases between them. The CDR3 totals 15 residues. CDR1 is SGHNT, CDR2 YENEEA, per germline. In DNA, the CDR3 is TGTGCCAGCAGCTTAGCCGGACAATTTAGGAATGAGCAGTTCTTC. Amino acids: CASSLAGQFRNEQFF.

The rearrangement links TRBV27 to TRBJ1-5; TRBD1 might be the D (5 bases). The CDR3 extends over 13 amino acids. The V end was cut by 6 bases, the J end by 5 bases, with 11 bases between. Germline CDR1 MNHEY, CDR2 SMNVEV (reference sequence). The CDR3 sequence: CASSRQGDQPQHF. CDR3 coding DNA: TGTGCCAGCAGCCGGCAGGGCGATCAGCCCCAGCATTTT.

This rearrangement joins TRBV28 to TRBJ2-5, with D perhaps matching TRBD2 (5 bases). Trimming removed 5 bases from V and 5 bases from J, with 12 bases in between. CDR3 length equals 13 residues. Germline CDR1 is MDHEN and CDR2 is SYDVKM. The DNA of the CDR3 is TGTGCCAGCAGTCCCAGACTAACGGAGACCCAGTACTTC. It encodes CASSPRLTETQYF.

V gene TRBV21-1 combines with J gene TRBJ1-2; TRBD1 is the table's D call, not checked against the DNA. TRBV21-1 is a listed pseudogene. The CDR3 is 19 residues long. The CDR3 bases are TGTGCCAGCAGCAAAGCGGTTGGGAACAGGGCCCGCCTCTGGAAAGGCTACACCTTC. Its translation: CASSKAVGNRARLWKGYTF.

The chain couples TRBV30 to TRBJ2-7; 9 bases are shared with TRBD1. The CDR3 sequence is 13 residues long. Germline-derived CDR1 and CDR2 are GTSNPN and SVGIG (reference sequence). Losses at the gene ends were 2 bases for V and 4 bases for J; bases not matched to a gene: 3. The CDR3 spells CAWSRDREYEQYV. CDR3 bases: TGTGCCTGGAGTCGGGACAGGGAATACGAGCAGTACGTC.

A single count supports this clone. The chain's CDR3 is CASSTSVSTDTQYF. In DNA form, the CDR3 reads TGCGCCAGCAGTACTAGCGTAAGCACAGATACGCAGTATTTT. This sequence joins TRBV5-1 and TRBJ2-3, with 7 bases lining up with TRBD2. CDR1 is SGHRS and CDR2 is YFSETQ in the germline V gene. The junction had 3 bases not matched to a gene; V was cut back by 5 bases and J by 0 bases. This CDR3 spans 14 amino acids.

This clone has only one observation. The J gene is TRBJ2-1, the V gene TRBV7-3, with a tentative D call TRBD1 (6 bases). Germline V gene lookup returns CDR1 SGHTA and CDR2 FQGTGA. V was shortened by 2 bases and J by 0 bases, with 8 bases between the two germline ends. The CDR3 extends over 15 amino acids. For the CDR3, the DNA is TGTGCCAGCAGCTTACAGGGGACCTCCTACAATGAGCAGTTCTTC. Translated: CASSLQGTSYNEQFF.

The J gene is TRBJ1-5, the V gene TRBV2; 7 nucleotides align to TRBD1. Germline trimming cut 4 bases from V and 4 bases from J; bases unmatched to any gene: 7. The CDR3 sequence is 15 residues long. CDR1 and CDR2 from the germline V gene are SNHLY and FYNNEI. The CDR3, as DNA: TGTGCCAGCAGTGGGGGACAGATATCGAATCAGCCCCAGCATTTT. This sequence encodes CASSGGQISNQPQHF.

This clone was seen a handful of times. The chain uses TRBV9 and TRBJ2-7, with 7 bases aligning to TRBD2. Germline V gives CDR1 SGDLS, CDR2 YYNGEE. The CDR3 runs to 15 residues. The V gene end was trimmed by 4 bases and the J gene end by 0 bases; junction bases not matched to a gene: 7. DNA for the CDR3: TGTGCCAGCAGCCCCCCAGGCGGGAGCTCCTACGAGCAGTACTTC. Translated, it gives CASSPPGGSSYEQYF.

The rearrangement joins TRBV5-4 to TRBJ1-2; maybe TRBD1 (5 bases). Germline-derived CDR1 and CDR2 are SGHNT and YYREEE (reference sequence). The CDR3 has 13 amino acids. Trimming removed 1 base from V and 4 bases from J, with 8 bases in between. Here the CDR3 reads CASSLMGGYGYTF. CDR3 sequence (DNA): TGTGCCAGCAGCTTGATGGGGGGCTATGGCTACACCTTC.

The genes are TRBV7-3 and TRBJ2-1, with TRBD1 matching 7 bases. Germline lookup yields CDR1 SGHTA and CDR2 FQGTGA. There are 16 residues in the CDR3. J gave up 6 bases and V 5 bases, and 13 bases lay outside the gene matches. The CDR3 spells CASSPKPATGFNEQFF. The CDR3 region has the DNA TGTGCCAGCAGCCCGAAACCGGCGACAGGGTTCAATGAGCAGTTCTTC.

This chain uses TRBV5-5 with TRBJ2-7; weak D call: TRBD2 (6 bases). The CDR3 spans 14 residues. V was shortened by 1 base and J by 2 bases, with 10 bases between the two germline ends. CDR1 is SGHKS, CDR2 YYEKEE, per germline (reference sequence). The CDR3 sequence is CASSLWGDTYEQYF. The CDR3 DNA reads TGTGCCAGCAGCTTGTGGGGGGATACCTACGAGCAGTACTTC.

The chain recombines TRBV5-8 with TRBJ1-5; 9 bases match TRBD1. The length of the CDR3 is 15 residues. CDR1 and CDR2 from the germline V gene are SGHTS and YDEGEE. The V segment lost 4 bases and the J segment 3 bases; nucleotides outside the gene matches: 5. The CDR3 sequence: CASSPGQGYNQPQHF. The CDR3 nucleotides are TGTGCCAGCAGCCCTGGACAGGGGTACAATCAGCCCCAGCATTTT.

The chain is built from TRBV24-1 and TRBJ2-3, with 7 bases fitting TRBD2. The CDR3 covers 16 residues. After removal of 4 bases from V and 4 bases from J, the junction contained 10 bases not matched to a gene. CDR1 is KGHDR, CDR2 SFDVKD, per germline. The CDR3 DNA reads as TGTGCCACCAGTGACTATGGCGGGAGAGGGTCAGATACGCAGTATTTT. Protein sequence: CATSDYGGRGSDTQYF.

This clone occurred a few times. The chain is built from TRBV28 and TRBJ1-2; 7 nucleotides line up with TRBD1. The CDR3 is made up of 15 amino acids. V shed 3 bases, J shed 4 bases, and the junction held 8 bases outside the gene matches. Germline assignment: CDR1 MDHEN and CDR2 SYDVKM. CDR3 loop: CASSFERQGGYGYTF. CDR3 DNA sequence: TGTGCCAGCAGTTTCGAGCGACAGGGAGGCTATGGCTACACCTTC.

This chain connects TRBV2 to TRBJ2-7, with 12 bases aligning to TRBD2. This CDR3 has 18 amino acids. J was trimmed by 2 bases and V by 6 bases; bases with no gene match: 14. CDR1 is SNHLY, CDR2 FYNNEI, per germline. CDR3 region: CASSRRLAGDPPTYEQYF. In nucleotides, the CDR3 is TGTGCCAGCAGCCGGAGACTAGCGGGAGACCCCCCTACCTACGAGCAGTACTTC.

V is TRBV5-4 and J is TRBJ2-5; 10 bases align to TRBD2. Germline CDR1 and CDR2: SGHNT and YYREEE (reference sequence). Trimming took 0 bases from V and 4 from J; bases not matched to a gene: 6. The CDR3 consists of 16 residues. CDR3 loop: CASSLGTSGPSETQYF. Here the CDR3 DNA reads TGTGCCAGCAGCTTGGGGACTAGCGGCCCTTCAGAGACCCAGTACTTC.